The present T cell receptor (beta chain) was sequenced within a study of T cells after yellow fever vaccination. The CDR3 covers 14 residues. Trimming pared 4 bases from V and 7 bases from J, leaving 11 bases between. Germline V gene data show CDR1 as SEHNR and CDR2 as FQNEAQ (reference sequence). 5'RACE template switching generated TCR cDNA, adding a universal primer site and UMIs. TCRdb reprocessed the 5' RACE reads via MiXCR and lists one record per CDR3 protein. Counted here are fewer than 150,000 distinct CDR3 sequences, more than 6% occurring once; the ten biggest clones make up roughly 0.76%. Concerning this clonotype itself: Its specificity is not known.

General study points: Bulk-population clonotypes that are abundant could appear as contaminants in FACS-sorted repertoires.

V is TRBV7-9 and J is TRBJ1-6; D unclear. This receptor was identified in a man aged 25 to 45 who received the YFV17D yellow fever vaccine. This specimen consisted of CD4+ T cells sorted from PBMCs, obtained 5 days after the yellow fever booster vaccination. For the CDR3, the DNA is TGTGCCAGCAGCTCGATGGGGAACAATTCACCCCTCCACTTT. This encodes CASSSMGNNSPLHF.